This is a list of T cell receptor beta chains from one sample in a study of CD8 T cells in Susac syndrome. MiXCR, run by TCRdb on the immunoSEQ multiplex PCR reads, gives a single entry per CDR3 protein. The sample lists about 180,000 distinct CDR3 sequences; roughly 95% were seen once. The sample was CD8+ T cells from PBMCs. These receptors came from a human donor with multiple sclerosis. CDR3s include the opening cysteine and the closing phenylalanine or tryptophan. The D gene is left open where the match is weak. Clone size is stated in some rows and not others, as once, few, many or a class when expanded.

- TRBJ2-1 - TRBV9 CASSATGQPPGRQFF TGTGCCAGCAGCGCAACGGGACAACCACCCGGAAGGCAGTTCTTC
- TRBJ2-3 TRBD2 TRBV5-1 CASRWRSSGRGDTQYF TGCGCCAGCAGGTGGAGATCTAGCGGGAGAGGAGATACGCAGTATTTT
few TRBJ2-7 - TRBV11-2 CASSLRGEQYF TGTGCCAGCAGCTTAAGGGGCGAGCAGTACTTC
- TRBJ1-2 TRBD1 TRBV9 CASSGYGQGASYGYTF TGTGCCAGCAGCGGGTACGGACAGGGGGCAAGCTATGGCTACACCTTC
- TRBJ1-1 - TRBV9 CASSVGGGSLAEAFF TGTGCCAGCAGCGTAGGTGGAGGGTCGCTGGCTGAAGCTTTCTTT
- TRBJ2-7 - TRBV30 CAWSVLGEYDEQYF TGTGCCTGGAGTGTACTAGGGGAGTACGACGAGCAGTACTTC
- TRBJ2-7 TRBD2 TRBV5-4 CASSLAGTPSYEQYF TGTGCCAGCAGCTTAGCGGGGACTCCCTCCTACGAGCAGTACTTC
- TRBJ1-1 - TRBV12-3/TRBV12-4 CASSFSSGPLWGAFF TGTGCCAGCAGTTTTTCCTCAGGGCCACTTTGGGGAGCTTTCTTT
- TRBJ1-1 - TRBV15 CATSRDWAGEAFF TGTGCCACCAGCAGAGATTGGGCGGGCGAAGCTTTCTTT
once TRBJ2-2 - TRBV2 CASSDDLRGGELFF TGTGCCAGCAGTGACGACCTAAGGGGTGGGGAGCTGTTTTTT
- TRBJ2-3 - TRBV3-1 CASSPGGFLDTQYF TGTGCCAGCAGCCCCGGGGGCTTCCTAGATACGCAGTATTTT
- TRBJ2-7 - TRBV5-1 CASSSGTGGPYEQYF TGCGCCAGCAGTTCCGGGACCGGAGGACCCTACGAGCAGTACTTC
- TRBJ2-2 TRBD1 TRBV7-9 CASRPPGQGITGELFF TGTGCCAGCAGGCCGCCGGGACAGGGGATCACCGGGGAGCTGTTTTTT
- TRBJ2-3 - TRBV27 CASSPGSAGTQYF TGTGCCAGCAGCCCCGGTTCTGCGGGTACGCAGTATTTT
- TRBJ1-5 TRBD1 TRBV28 CASSLRQTGVNQPQHF TGTGCCAGCAGTTTACGCCAGACAGGGGTAAATCAGCCCCAGCATTTT
- TRBJ2-7 - TRBV20-1 CSARDRTDYEQYF TGCAGTGCTAGAGACCGGACAGACTACGAGCAGTACTTC
- TRBJ2-7 - TRBV29-1 CSVETQAPYEQYF TGCAGCGTTGAGACACAGGCCCCCTACGAGCAGTACTTC
- TRBJ1-2 TRBD1 TRBV30 CAWSVPDRGIYSYGYTF TGTGCCTGGAGTGTACCGGACAGGGGCATTTACTCCTATGGCTACACCTTC
- TRBJ2-5 TRBD1 TRBV28 CASSLTDRGRIETQYF TGTGCCAGCAGTTTAACTGACAGGGGGCGCATAGAGACCCAGTACTTC
- TRBJ2-1 - TRBV29-1 CSVVPGGHNEQFF TGCAGCGTTGTTCCTGGTGGTCACAATGAGCAGTTCTTC
- TRBJ2-1 - TRBV18 CASSPPLSSYNEQFF TGTGCCAGCTCACCACCCCTAAGCTCCTACAATGAGCAGTTCTTC
- TRBJ2-1 TRBD2 TRBV29-1 CSVSSGSLSSYNEQFF TGCAGCGTTTCTAGCGGGAGCCTATCCTCCTACAATGAGCAGTTCTTC
- TRBJ1-6 TRBD1 TRBV2 CASSGIPGQGFSPLHF TGTGCCAGCAGTGGTATACCGGGACAGGGGTTTTCACCCCTCCACTTT
- TRBJ2-7 TRBD1 TRBV9 CASSAGQGAVYEQYF TGTGCCAGCAGCGCGGGACAGGGGGCAGTCTACGAGCAGTACTTC
- TRBJ2-5 - TRBV7-9 CASRKLPGGETQYF TGTGCCAGCAGGAAGTTGCCAGGGGGGGAGACCCAGTACTTC
- TRBJ1-1 TRBD1 TRBV12-5 CASASSDRLNTEAFF TGTGCTAGTGCCTCATCGGACAGGTTGAACACTGAAGCTTTCTTT
- TRBJ2-7 - TRBV20-1 CSARGTEAYYEQYF TGCAGTGCCCGCGGAACAGAAGCCTACTACGAGCAGTACTTC
- TRBJ2-1 - TRBV4-1 CASSQESGSYNEQFF TGCGCCAGCAGCCAAGAATCGGGGTCCTACAATGAGCAGTTCTTC
few TRBJ2-5 TRBD1 TRBV7-9 CASSSQGETQYF TGTGCCAGCAGTTCACAGGGGGAGACCCAGTACTTC
- TRBJ2-7 TRBD1 TRBV2 CASSAGGRVSSYEQYF TGTGCCAGCAGTGCAGGGGGCAGGGTGAGCTCCTACGAGCAGTACTTC
- TRBJ2-3 TRBD1 TRBV18 CASSPGQGVGTDTQYF TGTGCCAGCTCGCCCGGACAGGGTGTGGGCACAGATACGCAGTATTTT
- TRBJ2-3 - TRBV20-1 CSATTAMEDTQYF TGCAGTGCCACAACCGCGATGGAGGATACGCAGTATTTT
- TRBJ1-2 - TRBV9 CASSVVIEEGVANYGDTF TGTGCCAGCAGCGTAGTGATCGAGGAGGGCGTAGCTAACTATGGCGACACCTTC
- TRBJ2-7 - TRBV4-1 CASSPLASSYEQYF TGCGCCAGCAGCCCGCTCGCGAGCTCCTACGAGCAGTACTTC
- TRBJ2-3 - TRBV27 CASSLTTTSTDTQYF TGTGCCAGCAGTTTGACGACTACTAGCACAGATACGCAGTATTTT
- TRBJ2-3 TRBD1 TRBV5-4 CASSWGQVPQYF TGTGCCAGCAGCTGGGGACAGGTCCCGCAGTATTTT
- TRBJ2-1 TRBD2 TRBV5-6 CASSSPGAGGQFF TGTGCCAGCAGTTCCCCCGGGGCGGGGGGGCAGTTCTTC
- TRBJ1-2 - TRBV7-9 CASSFLSPDYGYTF TGTGCCAGCAGCTTCCTTTCCCCGGACTATGGCTACACCTTC
- TRBJ1-5 - TRBV12-2 CASRRQGNSNQPQHF TGTGCAAGTCGCAGACAGGGGAATAGCAATCAGCCCCAGCATTTT
once TRBJ1-5 - TRBV21-1 CASSNGPMERFSNQPQHF TGTGCCAGCAGCAATGGGCCCATGGAACGCTTTAGCAATCAGCCCCAGCATTTT
few TRBJ2-7 - TRBV29-1 CSVEAPQLNSYEQYF TGCAGCGTTGAAGCCCCGCAGCTGAATTCCTACGAGCAGTACTTC
- TRBJ1-5 TRBD1 TRBV20-1 CSASLGTGFNQPQHF TGCAGTGCTAGCCTCGGGACAGGGTTCAATCAGCCCCAGCATTTT
- TRBJ2-1 TRBD2 TRBV12-3/TRBV12-4 CASSQGLAVNEQFF TGTGCCAGCAGCCAGGGACTAGCTGTAAATGAGCAGTTCTTC